This T cell receptor beta chain emerged from a study of T cell responses to AZD1222 COVID-19 vaccine. Study conclusions and caveats: As reported, nearly half of all spike-specific TCRs target variant regions that are unmutated. Baseline seropositivity occurred in only a handful of AZD1222 recipients. Mapped onto spike, vaccine-associated CD4 TCRs spanned it and were dominant at 160-218 and 743-854.

Turning to this clone: Its antigen is unidentified.

This CDR3 has 15 residues. After removal of 4 bases from V and 5 bases from J, the junction contained 4 bases not matched to a gene. In germline, CDR1 is WNHNN, CDR2 SYGVQD (reference sequence). Method: immunoSEQ multiplex PCR; TCRdb's copy keeps in-frame clones and lacks some. Of more than 100,000 clones in the sample, over 75% were seen once. Sequencing used peripheral blood, obtained on day 0 of AZD1222 vaccination. The sequence came from an adult in good health. This chain connects TRBV10-1 to TRBJ2-1, with 11 bases identical to TRBD2. CDR3 nucleotide sequence: TGCGCCAGCAGTGGTCCGGGACTAGCGGACAATGAGCAGTTCTTC. It encodes CASSGPGLADNEQFF.